This T cell receptor (beta chain) is drawn from a study of T cell changes during pregnancy in multiple sclerosis. The CDR3 has 15 residues. The ends were cut back, 2 bases at V and 7 bases at J, with 16 bases in the middle. The germline V gene has CDR1 SGHRS and CDR2 YFSETQ. Generated by immunoSEQ multiplex PCR, the TCRdb table keeps only in-frame clones and is missing some. Here the sample spans about 59,000 clones, 92% being singletons. The receptor was isolated from a female donor in good health, enrolled as a control in a pregnancy study. The specimen comprised peripheral blood, sampled in the third trimester of pregnancy. This chain connects TRBV5-1 to TRBJ2-1; a weak D match, TRBD1 (5 bases). The CDR3 loop reads CASSLRGKGLNEQFF. CDR3 nucleotides: TGCGCCAGCAGCTTAAGGGGAAAAGGGCTGAATGAGCAGTTCTTC.